Below are 2 T cell receptor beta chains sequenced from a single sample in a study of T cell clones after liver transplantation. The table came from immunoSEQ multiplex PCR; TCRdb's copy has only in-frame clones and leaves some out. The data show 80,000 or so clones, roughly 85% seen once. The sequencing here drew on CD4+ T cells from blood, taken just over 45 months after liver transplant. These receptors were collected from a human patient who received a liver transplant. A share of the T cells may be of graft donor origin.

The rearrangement links TRBV28 to TRBJ2-3; 10 nucleotides agree with TRBD1. Germline trimming cut 7 bases from V and 3 bases from J; bases unmatched to any gene: 10. Germline V gene lookup returns CDR1 MDHEN and CDR2 SYDVKM. CDR3 length: 16 residues. In nucleotides, the CDR3 is TGTGCCAGCACCCCAACCGGGACAGGGGATACAGATACGCAGTATTTT. It codes for CASTPTGTGDTDTQYF.

This clone was recorded only once. The rearrangement uses TRBV7-2 and TRBJ2-7, with 9 positions matching TRBD1. Germline V lookup: CDR1 SGHTA, CDR2 FQGNSA. This CDR3 region has 14 residues. The V and J ends lost 5 bases and 2 bases, in that order; junction bases with no gene match: 4. The CDR3 reads CASSRGQGPYEQYF. CDR3 coding DNA: TGTGCCAGCAGCCGGGGACAGGGACCCTACGAGCAGTACTTC.